This passage covers 25 T cell receptor beta chains from one sample sequenced in a study of CD8 T cells in Susac syndrome. RNA amounts of about 0.45 to 1 ug underwent reverse transcription with random hexamers. A single record per CDR3 protein comes from TCRdb applying MiXCR to the immunoSEQ multiplex PCR reads. In the table there are a few hundred thousand distinct CDR3 sequences, roughly 81% of which are singletons. Sequenced: CD8+ T cells from PBMCs. These receptor sequences come from a human donor with multiple sclerosis.

This sequence joins TRBV3-1 and TRBJ2-7; 7 bases match TRBD2. This CDR3 is built from 15 residues. CDR1 and CDR2 from the germline V gene are LGHDT and YNNKEL (reference sequence). Trimming took 1 base from V and 4 from J; bases not matched to a gene: 7. The CDR3 region is CASSQGLAVQYEQYF. CDR3 in DNA: TGTGCCAGCAGCCAAGGCCTAGCGGTACAATACGAGCAGTACTTC.

The genes are TRBV6-5 and TRBJ1-5, with a weak D call TRBD1 (5 bases). The CDR3 covers 15 residues. Trimming pared 0 bases from V and 7 bases from J, leaving 13 bases between. Per the germline V gene, CDR1 is MNHEY and CDR2 is SVGAGI. The CDR3 nucleotides are TGTGCCAGCAGTTACTCACGGGGCCGGGGCCAGCCCCAGCATTTT. Its protein is CASSYSRGRGQPQHF.

Comment on this clonotype: One end of the junction is discordant with germline, which a read error may explain. The V call is TRBV27, the J call TRBJ2-7; 7 bases agree with TRBD2. This CDR3 has 16 amino acids. Germline V lookup: CDR1 MNHEY, CDR2 SMNVEV (reference sequence). CDR3 region: CASSLSSGTITYEQYF. The CDR3 DNA follows: TGTGCCAGCAGTCTATCGTCCGGGACTATCACCTACGAGCAGTACTTC.

The chain is built from TRBV6-1 and TRBJ1-1; D possibly corresponds to TRBD1 (5 bases). V dropped 10 bases and J dropped 5 bases, with 14 bases sitting between them. The CDR3 extends over 12 amino acids. Looked up from germline, CDR1 is MNHNS and CDR2 is SASEGT. The CDR3 bases are TGTGCCACCAGGGAAGGTAGGACTGAAGCTTTCTTT. Its protein is CATREGRTEAFF.

This chain uses TRBV10-3 with TRBJ2-7, with TRBD2 identical over 10 bases. CDR1 is ENHRY and CDR2 is SYGVKD in the germline V gene. This CDR3 is 16 amino acids long. V was pared by 8 bases and J by 4 bases, with 14 bases of the junction left unmatched. The CDR3 region is CAIGGSGRPPPYEQYF. CDR3 DNA sequence: TGTGCCATCGGTGGTAGCGGGAGGCCGCCCCCGTACGAGCAGTACTTC.

This chain links TRBV7-9 with TRBJ2-1; TRBD2 might be the D (5 bases). CDR1 is SEHNR, CDR2 FQNEAQ, per germline (reference sequence). CDR3 size: 12 residues. V was cut by 7 bases and J by 9 bases, with 13 bases left in between. CDR3 nucleotide sequence: TGTGCCAGCACCCCATGGGCGGGTGAGCAGTTCTTC. Residues: CASTPWAGEQFF.

The chain uses TRBV28 and TRBJ1-5, with TRBD1 matching 9 bases. Trimming removed 6 bases from V and 5 bases from J; junction bases left unmatched: 11. This CDR3 is 16 amino acids long. Germline values: CDR1 MDHEN, CDR2 SYDVKM. CDR3 region: CASSLTVQGADQPQHF. In DNA, the CDR3 is TGTGCCAGCAGCTTAACCGTACAGGGGGCTGATCAGCCCCAGCATTTT.

V is TRBV29-1 and J is TRBJ2-7, with 11 bases fitting TRBD1. The length of the CDR3 is 14 residues. Germline V CDR1 and CDR2: SQVTM, ANQGSEA. With 4 bases clipped from V and 3 bases from J, the junction kept 5 bases outside the gene matches. CDR3 protein: CSVADGTGGYEQYF. DNA of the CDR3: TGCAGCGTTGCTGACGGGACAGGGGGCTACGAGCAGTACTTC.

This chain connects TRBV5-1 to TRBJ2-7, with 8 bases identical to TRBD2. Germline values: CDR1 SGHRS, CDR2 YFSETQ. V lost 2 bases and J lost 3; bases outside the gene matches: 10. The CDR3 consists of 16 residues. The CDR3 coding sequence is TGCGCCAGCAGCTTAAAGAGCGGGGGACTCGACTACGAGCAGTACTTC. This gives the protein CASSLKSGGLDYEQYF.

This chain connects TRBV2 to TRBJ2-3; 7 nucleotides agree with TRBD2. The CDR3 contains 10 residues. Looked up from germline, CDR1 is SNHLY and CDR2 is FYNNEI. Losses at the gene ends were 10 bases for V and 14 bases for J; bases not matched to a gene: 9. DNA of the CDR3: TGTGCCATCTCTAGCGGTCCTTTGTATTTT. This sequence encodes CAISSGPLYF.

The rearrangement joins TRBV27 to TRBJ1-5, with a possible D match to TRBD1 (5 bases). Germline V gene lookup returns CDR1 MNHEY and CDR2 SMNVEV (reference sequence). This CDR3 comprises 14 residues. V was cut by 5 bases and J by 4 bases, with 12 bases left in between. The chain's CDR3 is CASSARDGNQPQHF. CDR3 nucleotide sequence: TGTGCCAGCAGTGCCCGGGACGGGAATCAGCCCCAGCATTTT.

The chain uses TRBV14 and TRBJ2-7; D may correspond to TRBD1 or TRBD2 (5 bases each). The CDR3 extends over 15 amino acids. Germline values: CDR1 SGHDN, CDR2 FVKESK. Trimming stripped 4 bases from V and 2 bases from J, with 15 bases between. The DNA for the CDR3 is TGTGCCAGCAGCCCTCGGGGCGCCAGGGCCTACGAGCAGTACTTC. It translates to CASSPRGARAYEQYF. The full variable domain, rest sourced from reference TRBV14 and TRBJ2-7, is EAGVTQFPSHSVIEKGQTVTLRCDPISGHDNLYWYRRVMGKEIKFLLHFVKESKQDESGMPNNRFLAERTGGTYSTLKVQPAELEDSGVYFCASSPRGARAYEQYFGPGTRLTVT.

This chain links TRBV7-9 with TRBJ2-7; perhaps TRBD2 as D (6 bases). The CDR3 is 15 amino acids. The germline V gene encodes CDR1 SEHNR and CDR2 FQNEAQ (reference sequence). V was pared by 5 bases and J by 0 bases, with 14 bases between. CDR3 nucleotides: TGTGCCAGCAGCCAACTAGCCAGGAGCTCCTACGAGCAGTACTTC. Protein product: CASSQLARSSYEQYF.

The chain joins TRBV3-1 to TRBJ2-3, with 9 bases matching TRBD2. Per the germline V gene, CDR1 is LGHDT and CDR2 is YNNKEL (reference sequence). V lost 1 base to trimming and J lost 3 bases; unmatched junction nucleotides: 5. CDR3 length: 16 residues. Here the CDR3 DNA reads TGTGCCAGCAGCCAAGTGTCTAGCGGGACTACAGATACGCAGTATTTT. It encodes CASSQVSSGTTDTQYF.

V is TRBV18 and J is TRBJ2-4; no clear D. Germline V gives CDR1 KGHSH, CDR2 LQKENI. The CDR3 length is 15 residues. Between the trimmed V and J ends, which lost 4 bases and 2 bases, there was a span of 12 bases. CDR3 amino acids: CASSHGEDPKNIQYF. The CDR3 DNA reads as TGTGCCAGCTCACATGGAGAAGACCCCAAAAACATTCAGTACTTC. Full variable domain (rest looked up from reference TRBV18 and TRBJ2-4): NAGVMQNPRHLVRRRGQEARLRCSPMKGHSHVYWYRQLPEEGLKFMVYLQKENIIDESGMPKERFSAEFPKEGPSILRIQQVVRGDSAAYFCASSHGEDPKNIQYFGAGTRLSVL.

About this clonotype: A read error may produce the germline difference seen at one junction end. V gene TRBV29-1 combines with J gene TRBJ2-2; 16 positions agree with TRBD2. This CDR3 is 19 amino acids long. CDR1 is SQVTM, CDR2 ANQGSEA, per germline. CDR3 protein: CSVEGTSGRDSSRTGELFF. The CDR3 region has the DNA TGCAGCGTCGAAGGGACTAGCGGGAGGGATAGCTCTCGCACCGGGGAGCTGTTTTTT.

This clonotype was counted a few times. The chain has TRBV12-3 or TRBV12-4 and TRBJ2-7; no clear D. Deletions cut 0 bases from V and 7 bases from J, with 7 bases between. This CDR3 comprises 12 residues. The CDR3 DNA reads TGTGCCAGCAGTTTAGCACCTCCGGAGCAGTACTTC. It is translated as CASSLAPPEQYF.

The J gene is TRBJ1-1, the V gene TRBV20-1; no reliable D call. Germline CDR1 DFQATT, CDR2 SNEGSKA (reference sequence). This CDR3 has 13 residues. Trimming shortened V by 0 bases and J by 5 bases, and 10 bases separated the two germline ends. The CDR3 sequence is CSARDKRVTEAFF. CDR3 DNA sequence: TGCAGTGCTAGAGATAAGCGGGTTACTGAAGCTTTCTTT.

This chain uses TRBV5-4 with TRBJ2-1; TRBD2 matches 9 bases. The V gene end was trimmed by 4 bases and the J gene end by 2 bases; junction bases not matched to a gene: 4. The CDR3 loop spans 15 amino acids. In germline, CDR1 is SGHNT, CDR2 YYREEE (reference sequence). The CDR3 DNA reads TGTGCCAGCAGCCCGGGACTAGCCCCCTACAATGAGCAGTTCTTC. It is translated as CASSPGLAPYNEQFF.

The table lists this clonotype with a count of one. The chain uses TRBV10-1 and TRBJ2-3; D is unclear. With 5 bases removed from V and 0 bases from J, the gap between germline ends came to 18 bases. There are 17 residues in the CDR3. In germline, CDR1 is WNHNN, CDR2 SYGVQD (reference sequence). Written as DNA, the CDR3 is TGCGCCAGCAGTCAGCCCGAGATGGCTGCTAGCACAGATACGCAGTATTTT. Protein: CASSQPEMAASTDTQYF.

The rearrangement links TRBV5-6 to TRBJ2-7, with 10 bases matching TRBD1. The CDR3 loop spans 15 amino acids. CDR1 is SGHDT and CDR2 is YYEEEE in the germline V gene. Trimming took 6 bases from V and 1 from J; bases not matched to a gene: 7. The CDR3 here is CASTSGTGVSYEQYF. CDR3 DNA sequence: TGTGCCAGCACCTCCGGGACAGGGGTTTCCTACGAGCAGTACTTC.

This clonotype was observed a few times. DNA for the CDR3: TGTGCCAGCAGCCCCGAGCTCGGGGATACGCAGTATTTT. The encoded protein is CASSPELGDTQYF. The chain joins TRBV6-1 to TRBJ2-3, with unresolved D. The CDR3 is 13 residues long. Germline CDR1 MNHNS, CDR2 SASEGT. The V end lost 6 bases, the J end lost 6 bases, and 13 bases lay between the germline ends.

The table lists this clonotype with a count of one. This sequence joins TRBV7-9 and TRBJ1-1; 7 positions match TRBD1. The CDR3 totals 15 residues. The V and J ends lost 4 bases and 3 bases, in that order; junction bases with no gene match: 8. Germline V CDR1 and CDR2: SEHNR, FQNEAQ (reference sequence). The CDR3 DNA sequence: TGTGCCAGCAGCTCCCGGACAGGCGTCCACACTGAAGCTTTCTTT. Translating it yields CASSSRTGVHTEAFF.

This clonotype was seen a few times. V is TRBV14 and J is TRBJ2-7; possible D gene TRBD2, 5 bases. Germline CDR1 and CDR2: SGHDN and FVKESK. V gave up 4 bases and J gave up 4 bases, with 11 bases separating them. CDR3 size: 13 residues. CDR3 DNA: TGTGCCAGCAGCCCTTACCGGGAATACGAGCAGTACTTC. Protein product: CASSPYREYEQYF.

The chain uses TRBV21-1 and TRBJ2-6; TRBD1 was called by the table and not checked on the DNA. TRBV21-1 is annotated as a pseudogene. The CDR3 sequence is 22 residues long. This CDR3 is CASSSGRNRANLLRSGANVLTF. The CDR3, as DNA: TGTGCCAGCAGCAGCGGACGGAACAGAGCCAACCTTCTACGCTCTGGGGCCAACGTCCTGACTTTC.